This T cell receptor (beta chain) was recovered during a study of beta chain features in type 1 diabetes. Study outcomes and limitations: VDJ junctions sequenced from type 1 diabetes patients showed fewer insertions and more deletions.

Sequencing targeted expressed TCRB transcripts, as all isolated RNA had been reverse transcribed. Sequenced naive, central memory and regulatory T cell samples produced an average of around 3.8 million reads. Here immunoSEQ multiplex PCR was the method, and the copy in TCRdb shows in-frame clones only, minus some. The repertoire holds 450,000 or so clones, with about 10% as singletons. As concerns this clone: Antigen: not known.

Using CD45RO/CCR7/CD25/CD127/CD95/CD27, CD4+ naive, central memory, regulatory and stem cell-like memory cells were sorted. With 6 bases removed from V and 5 bases from J, the gap between germline ends came to 19 bases. Germline CDR1 reads SQVTM; CDR2 reads ANQGSEA. This CDR3 spans 14 amino acids. V is TRBV29-1 and J is TRBJ2-5, with a weak D call TRBD1 (6 bases). The sequence was collected from a woman in her late teens or twenties in good health. Material: naive CD4+ T cells from blood. The CDR3 loop reads CSVKTLLRGETQYF. The CDR3 DNA reads as TGCAGCGTCAAGACTCTCCTGAGGGGGGAGACCCAGTACTTC.